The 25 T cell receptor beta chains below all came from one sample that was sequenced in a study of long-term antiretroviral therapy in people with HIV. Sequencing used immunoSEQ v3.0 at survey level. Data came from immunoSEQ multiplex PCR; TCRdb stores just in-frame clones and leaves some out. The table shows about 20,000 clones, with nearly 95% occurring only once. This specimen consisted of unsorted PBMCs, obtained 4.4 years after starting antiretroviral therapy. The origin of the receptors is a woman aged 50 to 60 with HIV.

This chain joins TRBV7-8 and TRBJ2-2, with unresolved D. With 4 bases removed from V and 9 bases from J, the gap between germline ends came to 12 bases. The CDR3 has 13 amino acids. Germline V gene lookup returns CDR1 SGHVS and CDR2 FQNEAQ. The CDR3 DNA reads TGTGCCAGCAGCTCTTATCTCTATCGGGAGCTGTTTTTT. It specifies CASSSYLYRELFF.

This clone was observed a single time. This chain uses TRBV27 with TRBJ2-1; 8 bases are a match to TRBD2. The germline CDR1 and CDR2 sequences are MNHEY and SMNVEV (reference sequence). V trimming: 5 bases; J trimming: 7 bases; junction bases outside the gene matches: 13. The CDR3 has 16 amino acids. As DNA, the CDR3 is TGTGCCAGCAGTCCCGGGGGGGGGCCAAGGACGAATGAGCAGTTCTTC. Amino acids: CASSPGGGPRTNEQFF.

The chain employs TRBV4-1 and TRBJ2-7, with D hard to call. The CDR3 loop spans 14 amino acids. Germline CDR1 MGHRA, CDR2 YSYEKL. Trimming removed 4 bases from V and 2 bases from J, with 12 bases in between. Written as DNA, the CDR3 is TGCGCCAGCAGCCTCGTCCAGGCCACCTACGAGCAGTACTTC. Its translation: CASSLVQATYEQYF.

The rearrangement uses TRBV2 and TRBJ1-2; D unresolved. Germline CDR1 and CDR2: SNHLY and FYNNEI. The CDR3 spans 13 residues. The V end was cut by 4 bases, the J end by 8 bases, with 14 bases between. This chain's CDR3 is CASSGVAEGGYTF. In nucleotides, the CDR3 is TGTGCCAGCAGTGGGGTCGCGGAGGGCGGCTACACCTTC.

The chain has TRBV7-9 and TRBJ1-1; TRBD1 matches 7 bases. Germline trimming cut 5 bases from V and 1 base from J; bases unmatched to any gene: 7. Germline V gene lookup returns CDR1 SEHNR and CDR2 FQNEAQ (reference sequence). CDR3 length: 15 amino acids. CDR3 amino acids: CASSISGTENTEAFF. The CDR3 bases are TGTGCCAGCAGCATCTCCGGGACAGAGAACACTGAAGCTTTCTTT. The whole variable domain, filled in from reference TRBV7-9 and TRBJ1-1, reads DTGVSQNPRHKITKRGQNVTFRCDPISEHNRLYWYRQTLGQGPEFLTYFQNEAQLEKSRLLSDRFSAERPKGSFSTLEIQRTEQGDSAMYLCASSISGTENTEAFFGQGTRLTVV.

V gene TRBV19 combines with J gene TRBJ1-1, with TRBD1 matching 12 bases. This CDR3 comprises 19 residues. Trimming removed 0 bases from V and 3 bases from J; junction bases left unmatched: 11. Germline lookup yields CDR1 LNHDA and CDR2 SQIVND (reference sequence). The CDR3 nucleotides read TGTGCCAGTAGTATAGATCCGGGACAGGGGGCCTCGTGGGACACTGAAGCTTTCTTT. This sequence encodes CASSIDPGQGASWDTEAFF.

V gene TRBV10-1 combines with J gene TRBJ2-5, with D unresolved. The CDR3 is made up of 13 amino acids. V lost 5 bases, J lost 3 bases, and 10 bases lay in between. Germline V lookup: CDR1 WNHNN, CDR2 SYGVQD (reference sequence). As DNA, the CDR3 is TGCGCCAGCAGTCTAGGACCAGAAGAGACCCAGTACTTC. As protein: CASSLGPEETQYF.

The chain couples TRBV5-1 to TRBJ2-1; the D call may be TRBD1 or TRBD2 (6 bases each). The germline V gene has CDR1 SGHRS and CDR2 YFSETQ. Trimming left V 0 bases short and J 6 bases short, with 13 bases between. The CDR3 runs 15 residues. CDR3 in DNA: TGCGCCAGCAGCTTGGGCCGGGGGCGAGTCAATGAGCAGTTCTTC. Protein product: CASSLGRGRVNEQFF.

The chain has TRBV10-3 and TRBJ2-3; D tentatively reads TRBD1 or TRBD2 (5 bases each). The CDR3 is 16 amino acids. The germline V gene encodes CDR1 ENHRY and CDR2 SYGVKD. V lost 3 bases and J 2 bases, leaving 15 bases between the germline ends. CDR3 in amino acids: CAISEEGTGFTDTQYF. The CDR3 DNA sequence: TGTGCCATCAGTGAAGAGGGAACAGGCTTCACAGATACGCAGTATTTT.

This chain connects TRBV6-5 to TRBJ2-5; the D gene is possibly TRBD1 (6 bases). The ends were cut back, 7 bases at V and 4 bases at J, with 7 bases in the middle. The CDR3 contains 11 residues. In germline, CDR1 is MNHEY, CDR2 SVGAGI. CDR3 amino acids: CASTGAETQYF. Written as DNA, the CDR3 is TGTGCCAGCACAGGGGCAGAGACCCAGTACTTC.

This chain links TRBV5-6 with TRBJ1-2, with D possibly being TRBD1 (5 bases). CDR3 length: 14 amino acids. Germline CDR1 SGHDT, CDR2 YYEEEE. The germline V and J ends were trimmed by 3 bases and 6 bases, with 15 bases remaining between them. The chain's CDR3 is CASSSQGSIDGYTF. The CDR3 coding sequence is TGTGCCAGCAGCTCCCAGGGAAGTATAGATGGCTACACCTTC.

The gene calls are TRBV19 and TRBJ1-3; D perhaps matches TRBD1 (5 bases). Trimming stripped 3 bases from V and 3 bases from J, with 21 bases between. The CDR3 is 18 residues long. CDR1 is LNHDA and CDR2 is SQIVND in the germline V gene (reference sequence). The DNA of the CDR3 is TGTGCCAGTAGTATTAGGTTTGACAGCTTGGGAAGTGGAAACACCATATATTTT. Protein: CASSIRFDSLGSGNTIYF. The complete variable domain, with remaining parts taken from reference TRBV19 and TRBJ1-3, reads DGGITQSPKYLFRKEGQNVTLSCEQNLNHDAMYWYRQDPGQGLRLIYYSQIVNDFQKGDIAEGYSVSREKKESFPLTVTSAQKNPTAFYLCASSIRFDSLGSGNTIYFGEGSWLTVV.

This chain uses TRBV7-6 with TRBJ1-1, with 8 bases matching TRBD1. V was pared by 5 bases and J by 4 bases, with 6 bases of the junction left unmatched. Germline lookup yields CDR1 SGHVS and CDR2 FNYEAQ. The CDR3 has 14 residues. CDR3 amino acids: CASSGRGLSTEAFF. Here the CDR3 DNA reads TGTGCCAGCAGCGGCAGGGGGCTGAGCACTGAAGCTTTCTTT.

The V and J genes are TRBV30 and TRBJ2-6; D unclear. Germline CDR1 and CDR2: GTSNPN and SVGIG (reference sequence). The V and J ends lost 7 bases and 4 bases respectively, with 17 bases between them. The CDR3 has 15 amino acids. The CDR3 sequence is CASLGLPLGANVLTF. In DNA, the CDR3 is TGTGCCTCCCTAGGGCTACCTCTGGGGGCCAACGTCCTGACTTTC.

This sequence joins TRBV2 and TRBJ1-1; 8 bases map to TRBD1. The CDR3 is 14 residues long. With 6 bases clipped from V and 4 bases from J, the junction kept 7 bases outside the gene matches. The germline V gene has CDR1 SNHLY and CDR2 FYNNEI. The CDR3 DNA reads TGTGCCAGCAGGCCTAACAGGGGGGGCACTGAAGCTTTCTTT. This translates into CASRPNRGGTEAFF. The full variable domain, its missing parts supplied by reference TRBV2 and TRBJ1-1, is EPEVTQTPSHQVTQMGQEVILRCVPISNHLYFYWYRQILGQKVEFLVSFYNNEISEKSEIFDDQFSVERPDGSNFTLKIRSTKLEDSAMYFCASRPNRGGTEAFFGQGTRLTVV.

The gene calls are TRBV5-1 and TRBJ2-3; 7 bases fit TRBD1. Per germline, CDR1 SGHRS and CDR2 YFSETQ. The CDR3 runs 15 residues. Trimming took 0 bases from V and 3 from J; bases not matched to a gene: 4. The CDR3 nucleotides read TGCGCCAGCAGCTTGGCAGGGGGTTGGACAGATACGCAGTATTTT. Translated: CASSLAGGWTDTQYF.

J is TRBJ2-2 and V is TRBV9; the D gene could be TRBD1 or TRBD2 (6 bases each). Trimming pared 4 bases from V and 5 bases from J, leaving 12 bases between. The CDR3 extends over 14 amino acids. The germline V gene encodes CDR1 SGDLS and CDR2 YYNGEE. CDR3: CASSSGGRTGELFF. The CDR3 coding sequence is TGTGCCAGCAGCTCCGGGGGCAGGACCGGGGAGCTGTTTTTT.

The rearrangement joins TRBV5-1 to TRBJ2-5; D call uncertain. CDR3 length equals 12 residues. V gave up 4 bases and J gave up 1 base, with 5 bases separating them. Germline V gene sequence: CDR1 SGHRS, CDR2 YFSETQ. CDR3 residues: CASSDVQETQYF. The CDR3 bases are TGCGCCAGCAGCGACGTCCAAGAGACCCAGTACTTC.

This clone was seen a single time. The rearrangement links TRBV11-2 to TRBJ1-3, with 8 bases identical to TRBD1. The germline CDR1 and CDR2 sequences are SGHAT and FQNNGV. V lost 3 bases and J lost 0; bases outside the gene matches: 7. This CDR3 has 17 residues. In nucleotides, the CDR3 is TGTGCCAGCAGCTTCGACAGGGGTACGAGCTCTGGAAACACCATATATTTT. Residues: CASSFDRGTSSGNTIYF.

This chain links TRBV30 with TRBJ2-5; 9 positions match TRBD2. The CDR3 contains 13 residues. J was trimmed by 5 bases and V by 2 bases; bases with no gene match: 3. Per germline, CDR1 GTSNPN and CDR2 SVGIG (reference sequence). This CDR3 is CAWSSLAGETQYF. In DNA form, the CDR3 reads TGTGCCTGGAGTTCGCTAGCGGGGGAGACCCAGTACTTC.

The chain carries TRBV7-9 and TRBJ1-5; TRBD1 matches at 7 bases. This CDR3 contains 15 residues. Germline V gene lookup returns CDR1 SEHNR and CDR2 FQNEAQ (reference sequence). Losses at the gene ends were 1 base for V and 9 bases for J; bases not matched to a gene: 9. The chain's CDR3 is CASSLGDSLFWPQHF. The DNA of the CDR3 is TGTGCCAGCAGCTTAGGGGACAGTCTCTTCTGGCCCCAGCATTTT.

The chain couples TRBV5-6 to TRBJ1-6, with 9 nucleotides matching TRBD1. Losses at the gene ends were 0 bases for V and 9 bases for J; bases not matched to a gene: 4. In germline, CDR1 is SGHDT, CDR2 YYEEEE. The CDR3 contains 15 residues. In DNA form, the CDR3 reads TGTGCCAGCAGCTTGGGGACAGGGGCGGCTTCACCCCTCCACTTT. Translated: CASSLGTGAASPLHF.

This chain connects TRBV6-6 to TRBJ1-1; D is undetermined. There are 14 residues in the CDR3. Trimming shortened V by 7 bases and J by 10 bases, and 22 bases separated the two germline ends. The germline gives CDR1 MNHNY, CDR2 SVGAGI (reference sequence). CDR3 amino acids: CASTPYGAPLGAFF. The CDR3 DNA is TGTGCCAGCACCCCCTACGGCGCTCCCTTGGGAGCTTTCTTT.

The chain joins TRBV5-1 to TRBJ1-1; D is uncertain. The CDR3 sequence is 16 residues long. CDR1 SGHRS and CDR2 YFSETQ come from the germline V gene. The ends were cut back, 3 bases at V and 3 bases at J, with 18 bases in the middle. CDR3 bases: TGCGCCAGCAGCTACGGAGAGCAGTATATCTACACTGAAGCTTTCTTT. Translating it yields CASSYGEQYIYTEAFF.

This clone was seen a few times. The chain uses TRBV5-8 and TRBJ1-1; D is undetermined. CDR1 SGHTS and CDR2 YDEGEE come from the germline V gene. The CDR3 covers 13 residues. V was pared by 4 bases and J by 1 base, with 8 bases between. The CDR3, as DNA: TGTGCCAGCAGCCTCTCCAAGAACACTGAAGCTTTCTTT. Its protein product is CASSLSKNTEAFF. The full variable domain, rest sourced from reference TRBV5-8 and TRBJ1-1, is EAGVTQSPTHLIKTRGQQATLRCSPISGHTSVYWYQQALGLGLQFLLWYDEGEERNRGNFPPRFSGRQFPNYSSELNVNALELEDSALYLCASSLSKNTEAFFGQGTRLTVV.